This is a list of T cell receptor beta chains from one sample in a study of T-cell reconstitution after alpha-beta-depleted transplantation in children. Each CDR3 protein gets one entry after TCRdb re-called the PCR reads with MiXCR. This table has nearly 350,000 distinct CDR3 sequences, under 20% appearing once. The material sequenced was PBMCs, mostly from graft donor cells, taken 360 days after TCRalphabeta/CD19-depleted stem cell transplant. Receptor source: a male patient aged 2-10 years who had a stem cell transplant for acute lymphoblastic leukemia, so the T cells may come from the graft donor. Both conserved end residues are part of each CDR3. A D gene is named only where the DNA matches it firmly. Size values are once, few and many counts, or a class for expanded clones, and some rows have none.

>TRBV4-1|NA|TRBD2|TRBJ2-7
TGCGCCAGCAGCCCAGTTGGGGCTAGCGGGTACAGCTCCTACGAGCAGTACTTC
CASSPVGASGYSSYEQYF
>TRBV29-1|many|TRBD2|TRBJ2-3
TGCAGCGTTGACCTATCGGGAGGGCACCAAGATACGCAGTATTTT
CSVDLSGGHQDTQYF
>TRBV19|NA|TRBD1|TRBJ1-1
TGTGCCAGTAGTATAGATCCGCACAGGGGGACGAACACTGAAGCTTTCTTT
CASSIDPHRGTNTEAFF
>TRBV20-1|few|TRBD2|TRBJ2-1
TGCAGTGCTTACGGGACTAGCGGGAGGAGTGAGCAGTTCTTC
CSAYGTSGRSEQFF
>TRBV6-2/TRBV6-3|NA|NA|TRBJ2-3
TGTGCCAGCAGTTACTTAGGAGCGAGCACAGATACGCAGTATTTT
CASSYLGASTDTQYF
>TRBV7-2|NA|NA|TRBJ1-5
TGTGCCAGCAGCTTATTCGGGGGCCTAATCAAACCCCAGCATTTT
CASSLFGGLIKPQHF
>TRBV6-6|few|NA|TRBJ2-3
TGTGCCAGCAGTTACTCGATCGCAGATACGCAGTATTTT
CASSYSIADTQYF
>TRBV29-1|NA|NA|TRBJ2-5
TGCAGCGTTGGCAGGGAAGAGACCCAGTACTTC
CSVGREETQYF
>TRBV11-2|few|NA|TRBJ2-5
TGTGCCAGCAGCTTAGGGGCAGTTCGGCAAGAGACCCAGTACTTC
CASSLGAVRQETQYF
>TRBV5-1|NA|TRBD1|TRBJ1-6
TGCGCCAGCAGCCCGGGTCGAGGGACAGGGGCAAATTCACCCCTCCACTTT
CASSPGRGTGANSPLHF
>TRBV20-1|many|TRBD2|TRBJ2-1
TGCAGTGCTAGAGGGACTAGCGGGACTCGTACCGGTGAGCAGTTCTTC
CSARGTSGTRTGEQFF
>TRBV3-1|NA|TRBD1|TRBJ2-1
TGTGCCAGCAGCCAAGTAGGGGCGACAGGGCTCTCCTACAATGAGCAGTTCTTC
CASSQVGATGLSYNEQFF
>TRBV30|few|TRBD2|TRBJ2-3
TGTGCCTGGAGTGTGAGCGGGAGGGCCAGTGATACGCAGTATTTT
CAWSVSGRASDTQYF
>TRBV2|few|NA|TRBJ1-1
TGTGCCAGCTTTTTAAGCTGGGCGGCGAACACTGAAGCTTTCTTT
CASFLSWAANTEAFF
>TRBV7-8|few|NA|TRBJ2-4
TGTGCCAGCAGCTTAGAGGCTAGGACTTTTAGCGTCAAAAACATTCAGTACTTC
CASSLEARTFSVKNIQYF
>TRBV10-3|few|NA|TRBJ2-1
TGTGCCATCAGCTGGTGGGCGGGCGATGAGCAGTTCTTC
CAISWWAGDEQFF
>TRBV5-4|NA|TRBD2|TRBJ2-1
TGTGCCAGCAGCTCCGGGACTAGCGGCTCCTACAATGAGCAGTTCTTC
CASSSGTSGSYNEQFF
>TRBV10-3|NA|TRBD2|TRBJ2-1
TGTGCCATCTATAGCGGGCTCAGCAATGAGCAGTTCTTC
CAIYSGLSNEQFF
>TRBV27|few|NA|TRBJ2-1
TGTGCCAGCAGCCCGGCCGATAATGAGCAGTTCTTC
CASSPADNEQFF
>TRBV20-1|NA|TRBD2|TRBJ2-1
TGCAGTGCTAGAACCCTAATCGGACTAGCGGGACTTTACAATGAGCAGTTCTTC
CSARTLIGLAGLYNEQFF
>TRBV27|few|NA|TRBJ2-3
TGTGCCAGCAGTGACCCCACAGATACGCAGTATTTT
CASSDPTDTQYF
>TRBV20-1|few|TRBD1|TRBJ2-2
TGCAGTGCTAGAGACCACAGGGGGAGCACCGGGGAGCTGTTTTTT
CSARDHRGSTGELFF
>TRBV15|NA|NA|TRBJ1-5
TGTGCCACCAGCAGAGAAATCTGGCGCGCAGGCAATCAGCCCCAGCATTTT
CATSREIWRAGNQPQHF
>TRBV5-1|NA|TRBD1|TRBJ2-1
TGCGCCAGCAGCTTGGCAGGGGGTTGGGAGCAGTTCTTC
CASSLAGGWEQFF
>TRBV12-3/TRBV12-4|few|TRBD1|TRBJ1-2
TGTGCCAGCGGCTTTGGGACAGGGGGCTTTGGTGGCTACACCTTC
CASGFGTGGFGGYTF
>TRBV12-3/TRBV12-4|few|NA|TRBJ1-6
TGTGCCAGCAGTTTACGGGCTTCACCCCTCCACTTT
CASSLRASPLHF
>TRBV11-1|few|NA|TRBJ2-7
TGTGCCAGCAGCTTAAGAAGGGAAGCGATTGAGAGCTCCTACGAGCAGTACTTC
CASSLRREAIESSYEQYF
>TRBV2|many|NA|TRBJ2-7
TGTGCCAGCAGTGAGGACTATTATGACTACGAGCAGTACTTC
CASSEDYYDYEQYF
>TRBV10-3|NA|NA|TRBJ2-7
TGTGCCATCAGTGAGGAGGCGAGGAGATCCTACGAGCAGTACTTC
CAISEEARRSYEQYF
>TRBV4-3|few|TRBD2|TRBJ2-1
TGCGCCAGCAGCCCCGGAGGGCTAGCGGGAGGTACCTCCTACAATGAGCAGTTCTTC
CASSPGGLAGGTSYNEQFF
>TRBV5-8|NA|NA|TRBJ2-3
TGTGCCAGCACCCGGAGGGGGTTGGGGGACAATACGCAGTATTTT
CASTRRGLGDNTQYF
>TRBV28|few|TRBD2|TRBJ2-1
TGTGCCAGCAGTTTCCCGCGACTAGCGGGTCTGAGCTCCTACAATGAGCAGTTCTTC
CASSFPRLAGLSSYNEQFF
>TRBV21-1|NA|NA|TRBJ2-5
TGTGCCAGCAGCAGGCCGGGACTAGCGGGTCGTACCAGGTTCCCGCAGAGTAGGCAAGAGACCCAGTACTTC
CASSRPGLAGRTRFPQSRQETQYF
>TRBV5-4|NA|NA|TRBJ1-4
TGTGCCAGCAGCGACAGCTGGGTGGGGAAACTGTTTTTT
CASSDSWVGKLFF
>TRBV29-1|few|NA|TRBJ1-4
TGCAGCGTTGGGGACCGAGCCAATGAAAAACTGTTTTTT
CSVGDRANEKLFF
>TRBV7-3|few|TRBD1|TRBJ1-2
TGTGCCAGCAGCCCCTCTCCAGGGGGAGGCTACACCTTC
CASSPSPGGGYTF
>TRBV9|NA|NA|TRBJ2-3
TGTGCCAGCAGCGTTCGACAGTCTAACACAGATACGCAGTATTTT
CASSVRQSNTDTQYF
>TRBV10-3|few|NA|TRBJ2-5
TGTGCCATCAGTGAGACGCTGCCCCAAGAGACCCAGTACTTC
CAISETLPQETQYF
>TRBV6-1|NA|NA|TRBJ2-3
TGTGCCAGCAGCCTAGGGGGGCCTCGGGGCACAGATACGCAGTATTTT
CASSLGGPRGTDTQYF
>TRBV29-1|NA|NA|TRBJ1-1
TGCAGCGCCACCGGACAGTTGAACACTGAAGCTTTCTTT
CSATGQLNTEAFF
>TRBV20-1|NA|TRBD2|TRBJ2-7
TGCAGTGCTAGCTTTAGCGGGTTGGACTACGAGCAGTACTTC
CSASFSGLDYEQYF
>TRBV6-5|few|TRBD2|TRBJ2-2
TGTGCCAGCAGTTGGGTAGCGGGAGATACCGGGGAGCTGTTTTTT
CASSWVAGDTGELFF